These T cell receptor beta chains were read from a single sample in a study of blood T cells in healthy people across ages. TCRdb reanalysed the 5' RACE reads using MiXCR and keeps one entry per CDR3 protein. The table records 1.5 million or so distinct CDR3 sequences, 40% to 45% of them present only once. Material for sequencing was blood. Source of these receptors: a woman aged 18 to 35 in good health. Each CDR3 is given with its conserved first and last residue. A D gene is named only where the DNA matches it firmly. Clone size, where shown, is once, few, many, or a class for clones that have expanded.

clone_size d_call j_call v_call cdr3_nt cdr3_aa
. TRBD1 TRBJ2-1 TRBV12-3/TRBV12-4 TGTGCCAGCAGAAATGACAGGGGCCTCTCCTACAATGAGCAGTTCTTC CASRNDRGLSYNEQFF
. . TRBJ2-3 TRBV4-3 TGCGCCCAAACGAGGGTTCAGGAGACACCCCTAGATACGCAGTATTTT CAQTRVQETPLDTQYF
. . TRBJ1-1 TRBV24-1 TGTGCCACCAGGGGTTTCGGGATGAACACTGAAGCTTTCTTT CATRGFGMNTEAFF
. . TRBJ2-3 TRBV7-2 TGTGCCAGCAGCTTAGACAGGCCCACCGTGATGAATACGCAGTATTTT CASSLDRPTVMNTQYF
. TRBD1 TRBJ2-1 TRBV12-3/TRBV12-4 TGTGCCAGCAGTTCACAGGGGAGCGGTTACAATGTGCAGTTCTTC CASSSQGSGYNVQFF
. TRBD1 TRBJ1-1 TRBV10-3 TGTGCCATCAGTGAGCCCGACAGGGGGACTGAAGCTTTCTTT CAISEPDRGTEAFF
few . TRBJ1-2 TRBV4-3 TGCGCCAGCAGCCAAGGAAGGGAGGGCGGCTATGGCTACACCTTC CASSQGREGGYGYTF
many . TRBJ2-1 TRBV6-2/TRBV6-3 TGTGCCAGCAGTCACGCGACAGAATACAATGAGCAGTTCTTC CASSHATEYNEQFF
few TRBD2 TRBJ2-3 TRBV6-6 TGTGCCAGCAGTTACACCTTAGCGGGTAGGGCAGATACGCAGTATTTT CASSYTLAGRADTQYF
. . TRBJ1-1 TRBV7-2 TGTGCCAGCAGCTTAGGAACAAGGGTCACTGAAGCTTTCTTT CASSLGTRVTEAFF
few . TRBJ2-1 TRBV10-1 TGCGCCAGCAGTGAGTCGGGGGTAAGGAATGAGCAGTTCTTC CASSESGVRNEQFF
many TRBD2 TRBJ2-5 TRBV10-3 TGTGCCATCAGTGGGGGGACTAGCGCCCTACAAGAGACCCAGTACTTC CAISGGTSALQETQYF
few . TRBJ1-4 TRBV12-3/TRBV12-4 TGTGCCAGCAGTTTTGGAGGGAGAGAAAAACTGTTTTTT CASSFGGREKLFF
few . TRBJ1-2 TRBV12-3/TRBV12-4 TGTGCCAGCAGTTTAAGGCCACCCGAGGGTGGCTACACCTTC CASSLRPPEGGYTF
. . TRBJ1-1 TRBV29-1 TGCAGCGTTCCTTCCCCCACTGAAGCTTTCTTT CSVPSPTEAFF
few TRBD1 TRBJ1-2 TRBV27 TGTGCCACGAAACAGGGGTATGAAGGCTACACCTTC CATKQGYEGYTF
. TRBD1 TRBJ1-1 TRBV7-2 TGTGCCAGCAGGTATGGACAGGGGAACACTGAAGCTTTCTTT CASRYGQGNTEAFF
. . TRBJ2-7 TRBV2 TGTGCCAGCAGTGTAAAGACTTACGAGCAGTACTTC CASSVKTYEQYF
. . TRBJ2-3 TRBV2 TGTGCCAGCGGGGGGGACAGTAGGGCAGATACGCAGTATTTT CASGGDSRADTQYF
. . TRBJ2-1 TRBV10-3 TGTGCCACCAGTGAAGGCAGGAGCTCCTACAATGAGCAGTTCTTC CATSEGRSSYNEQFF
few . TRBJ2-7 TRBV12-3/TRBV12-4 TGTGCCAGCAGTTTAACAGTGAGCACCTACGAGCAGTACTTC CASSLTVSTYEQYF
. TRBD2 TRBJ2-3 TRBV24-1 TGTGCCACCAGTGATACCCGGACTAGCGGGGATACGCAGTATTTT CATSDTRTSGDTQYF
few . TRBJ2-3 TRBV9 TGTGCCAGCAGCGTAGGTGTGTCCAACGCAGATACGCAGTATTTT CASSVGVSNADTQYF